A selection of T cell receptor beta chains follows, all from one sample in a study of long-term antiretroviral therapy in people with HIV. Clones were sequenced by immunoSEQ multiplex PCR, and TCRdb holds only the in-frame ones, with some missing. This sample yields under 30,000 clones, of which 82% are seen a single time; around 10% belongs to the top ten. Sequencing used unsorted PBMCs, obtained 0.8 years before starting antiretroviral therapy. The receptors were sampled from a young man with HIV. Each CDR3 is given with its conserved first and last residue. The D gene is left open where the match is weak. Expanded clones get a size class; other rows say once, few or many, or leave the size out.

>-|-|TRBV2|TRBJ2-1
CASGKEDVSNEQFF
TGTGCCAGCGGAAAGGAAGACGTCTCGAATGAGCAGTTCTTC
>-|-|TRBV5-6|TRBJ1-2
CASSLGLGSRGYTF
TGTGCCAGCAGCTTGGGCCTGGGGTCAAGAGGCTACACCTTC
>-|TRBD1|TRBV5-6|TRBJ1-1
CASSHDRVEAFF
TGTGCCAGCAGCCACGACAGGGTGGAAGCTTTCTTT
>-|TRBD1|TRBV6-1|TRBJ1-2
CASSEDPNRGRYGYTF
TGTGCCAGCAGTGAAGATCCGAACAGGGGCCGCTATGGCTACACCTTC
>-|-|TRBV6-4|TRBJ2-2
CASSDSDTGELFF
TGTGCCAGCAGTGACTCAGACACCGGGGAGCTGTTTTTT
>-|TRBD2|TRBV7-3|TRBJ2-1
CASSLRSGPSYNEQFF
TGTGCCAGCAGCCTACGTAGCGGGCCCTCCTACAATGAGCAGTTCTTC
>-|-|TRBV7-7|TRBJ2-7
CASSLSDSYEQYF
TGTGCTAGCAGCTTGAGCGACTCCTACGAGCAGTACTTC
>few|TRBD1|TRBV30|TRBJ2-7
CAWSVGQGVIYEQYF
TGTGCCTGGAGTGTAGGACAGGGGGTGATCTACGAGCAGTACTTC
>-|-|TRBV13|TRBJ1-1
CASSLVGGEAFF
TGTGCCAGCAGCTTAGTTGGCGGTGAAGCTTTCTTT
>-|TRBD1|TRBV27|TRBJ2-7
CASSPTGTGRYEQYF
TGTGCCAGCAGTCCAACCGGGACAGGGAGGTACGAGCAGTACTTC
>-|-|TRBV11-1|TRBJ2-4
CASSPYEKNIQYF
TGTGCCAGCAGCCCTTATGAGAAAAACATTCAGTACTTC
>few|TRBD2|TRBV7-8|TRBJ2-3
CASSPIAGEGRDTQYF
TGTGCCAGCAGCCCCATAGCGGGAGAGGGCCGAGATACGCAGTATTTT
>few|TRBD1|TRBV5-4|TRBJ1-2
CASSIGTASYGYTF
TGTGCCAGCAGCATAGGGACAGCATCCTATGGCTACACCTTC
>-|-|TRBV11-2|TRBJ1-4
CASSLGGILGARNEKLFF
TGTGCCAGCAGCTTAGGAGGTATACTGGGGGCCAGGAATGAAAAACTGTTTTTT
>-|-|TRBV5-1|TRBJ2-6
CASSSPEPGANVLTF
TGCGCCAGCAGCTCTCCAGAGCCTGGGGCCAACGTCCTGACTTTC